The 24 T cell receptor beta chains below all came from one sample that was sequenced in a study of T cells in Graves' hyperthyroidism and ophthalmopathy. The source material, RNA transcripts, was used to amplify TCR beta CDR3 regions. First-round RT-PCR targeting the TCR CDR3 was performed with the HTBI primer set. TCRdb reprocessed the multiplex PCR reads with MiXCR, giving one entry per CDR3 protein. The sample yields around 350,000 distinct CDR3 sequences, approximately 19% seen once. The specimen was blood. Every receptor here comes from a woman in her late teens or twenties with Graves' hyperthyroidism.

There are a few counts of this clonotype. V gene TRBV18 combines with J gene TRBJ2-7; 7 nucleotides match TRBD1. The V gene end was trimmed by 4 bases and the J gene end by 6 bases; junction bases not matched to a gene: 15. CDR1 is KGHSH and CDR2 is LQKENI in the germline V gene. This CDR3 has 16 amino acids. CDR3 in DNA: TGTGCCAGCTCACTGGGACAGCTAGGGGCCTTCGGCGAGCAGTACTTC. Its translation: CASSLGQLGAFGEQYF.

Remarks on this clonotype: Being one base from a much bigger clone, this may be a read error. The chain couples TRBV11-2 to TRBJ2-7, with 7 nucleotides matching TRBD2. The CDR3 runs 11 residues. Germline lookup yields CDR1 SGHAT and CDR2 FQNNGV. The CDR3 DNA follows: TGTGCCAGCAGCATAAGGACTAGACAGTGCTTC. Its protein product is CASSIRTRQCF.

Of note for this clonotype: One base away lies a much larger clone, so this may be a sequencing read error. V is TRBV6-1 and J is TRBJ1-2, with D hard to call. Per the germline V gene, CDR1 is MNHNS and CDR2 is SASEGT. V was trimmed by 6 bases and J by 0 bases, leaving 8 bases between them. The CDR3 consists of 13 residues. This chain's CDR3 is CASSAGTNYGYTF. CDR3 bases: TGTGCCAGCAGCGCGGGGACTAACTATGGCTACACCTTC.

In regard to this clonotype: One end of the junction does not line up with germline, which may come from a read error. V and J are TRBV11-2 and TRBJ1-5; D gene unclear. The CDR3 has 14 amino acids. CDR1 and CDR2 from the germline V gene are SGHAT and FQNNGV. CDR3 region: CAISLVFRCQPQHF. CDR3 DNA: TGTGCCATCAGCTTAGTTTTTAGGTGTCAGCCCCAGCATTTT.

This clonotype was observed at least ten times. V usage is TRBV24-1 and J usage is TRBJ1-2; no clear D. V lost 4 bases and J lost 3, with 5 bases in between. The CDR3 has 12 amino acids. Germline loops: CDR1 KGHDR, CDR2 SFDVKD. Here the CDR3 DNA reads TGTGCCACCAGTGACCTAGACTATGGCTACACCTTC. The encoded protein is CATSDLDYGYTF.

J is TRBJ1-1 and V is TRBV6-4, with no clear D. This CDR3 is 12 amino acids long. Germline CDR1 and CDR2: MRHNA and SNTAGT. The V end lost 6 bases, the J end lost 6 bases, and 11 bases lay between the germline ends. The CDR3 DNA reads as TGTGCCAGCAGCCCTGACGCTTCTGAAGCTTTCTTT. It is translated as CASSPDASEAFF.

This clonotype was detected ten times or more. The chain recombines TRBV5-1 with TRBJ1-1; maybe TRBD1 (6 bases). Germline-derived CDR1 and CDR2 are SGHRS and YFSETQ. The CDR3 loop spans 15 amino acids. V shed 0 bases and J shed 3 bases, with 12 bases lying between them. The CDR3 DNA reads TGCGCCAGCAGCTTGGCTGGGACATCCGACACTGAAGCTTTCTTT. Its translation: CASSLAGTSDTEAFF.

This clonotype has a count of ten or more. J is TRBJ2-7 and V is TRBV9; D might be TRBD2 (6 bases). Trimming removed 4 bases at V and 6 bases at J, with 11 bases between. The CDR3 consists of 12 residues. Germline CDR1 is SGDLS and CDR2 is YYNGEE. This CDR3 is CASSSWGGEQYF. Written as DNA, the CDR3 is TGTGCCAGCAGCTCCTGGGGAGGCGAGCAGTACTTC. Together with reference TRBV9 and TRBJ2-7, the CDR3 gives the full variable domain: DSGVTQTPKHLITATGQRVTLRCSPRSGDLSVYWYQQSLDQGLQFLIQYYNGEERAKGNILERFSAQQFPDLHSELNLSSLELGDSALYFCASSSWGGEQYFGPGTRLTVT.

This clonotype was observed at least ten times. The chain couples TRBV6-5 to TRBJ2-7, with D hard to call. V was pared by 6 bases and J by 3 bases, with 12 bases between. The germline V gene has CDR1 MNHEY and CDR2 SVGAGI. The length of the CDR3 is 13 residues. The DNA for the CDR3 is TGTGCCAGCAGACTGACACGAGACTACGAGCAGTACTTC. Translation: CASRLTRDYEQYF.

This clonotype has ten or more counts. The chain links TRBV6-5 to TRBJ1-2; TRBD1 matches 7 bases. V lost 2 bases, J lost 5 bases, and 5 bases stayed unmatched. This CDR3 region has 14 residues. CDR1 MNHEY and CDR2 SVGAGI come from the germline V gene. DNA for the CDR3: TGTGCCAGCAGTTACGGCGGGGACAGTTATGGCTACACCTTC. Translation gives CASSYGGDSYGYTF.

There are many counts of this clonotype. The gene calls are TRBV24-1 and TRBJ2-5; the match to TRBD1 covers 8 bases. Germline lookup yields CDR1 KGHDR and CDR2 SFDVKD. CDR3 length: 16 amino acids. Trimming removed 2 bases from V and 5 bases from J; junction bases left unmatched: 9. CDR3 bases: TGTGCCACCAGTGATTCCCTCCAGGGGGCTGGGGAGACCCAGTACTTC. It is translated as CATSDSLQGAGETQYF.

The CDR3 reads CASTFGLGETQYF. DNA of the CDR3: TGTGCCAGCACCTTCGGACTAGGGGAGACCCAGTACTTC. V usage is TRBV28 and J usage is TRBJ2-5; 7 positions agree with TRBD2. With 7 bases clipped from V and 5 bases from J, the junction kept 7 bases outside the gene matches. There are 13 residues in the CDR3. Germline CDR1 MDHEN, CDR2 SYDVKM.

The chain has TRBV5-1 and TRBJ1-5; no reliable D call. CDR3 length equals 13 residues. The germline V gene encodes CDR1 SGHRS and CDR2 YFSETQ. The germline V and J ends were trimmed by 1 base and 3 bases, with 5 bases remaining between them. The CDR3, as DNA: TGCGCCAGCAGCTTGAACACCAATCAGCCCCAGCATTTT. It is translated as CASSLNTNQPQHF.

The rearrangement uses TRBV5-1 and TRBJ1-1, with a possible D match to TRBD1 (5 bases). The germline V and J ends were trimmed by 4 bases and 2 bases, with 12 bases remaining between them. The CDR3 is 14 residues long. Germline assignment: CDR1 SGHRS and CDR2 YFSETQ. CDR3: CASSPRWGNTEAFF. The CDR3 nucleotides read TGCGCCAGCAGCCCCCGTTGGGGCAACACTGAAGCTTTCTTT.

In DNA, the CDR3 is TGCGCCAGCAGCCCGACAGGGGACGAGACCCAGTACTTC. Translated: CASSPTGDETQYF. This chain joins TRBV4-1 and TRBJ2-5, with TRBD1 matching over 8 bases. Germline V gene lookup returns CDR1 MGHRA and CDR2 YSYEKL. The CDR3 extends over 13 amino acids. After removal of 4 bases from V and 5 bases from J, the junction contained 3 bases not matched to a gene.

This clonotype has ten or more counts. The V gene is TRBV12-5, the J gene TRBJ2-2; 9 nucleotides match TRBD1. J gave up 7 bases and V 4 bases, and 4 bases lay outside the gene matches. This CDR3 region has 14 residues. Germline-derived CDR1 and CDR2 are LGHNT and FRNRAP. DNA of the CDR3: TGTGCTAGTGGTTGGGGACAGGGTGGCGGGGAGCTGTTTTTT. It yields the protein CASGWGQGGGELFF.

The sample holds many counts of this clonotype. The chain uses TRBV4-1 and TRBJ2-5, with 8 bases matching TRBD1. Germline lookup yields CDR1 MGHRA and CDR2 YSYEKL. J lost 5 bases, V lost 0 bases, and 5 bases had no gene match. There are 15 residues in the CDR3. This CDR3 reads CASSQDQGAFETQYF. The DNA for the CDR3 is TGCGCCAGCAGCCAAGATCAGGGGGCTTTCGAGACCCAGTACTTC.

This clonotype was recorded a few times. The V gene is TRBV7-2, the J gene TRBJ2-4; D gene ambiguous. Trimming shortened V by 4 bases and J by 0 bases, and 7 bases separated the two germline ends. The CDR3 has 14 amino acids. Germline CDR1 SGHTA, CDR2 FQGNSA. Written as DNA, the CDR3 is TGTGCCAGCAGCTCTTACAGAGCCAAAAACATTCAGTACTTC. Translation gives CASSSYRAKNIQYF.

This clonotype appeared many times. The chain carries TRBV12-3 or TRBV12-4 and TRBJ2-7; 8 bases align to TRBD2. V was pared by 5 bases and J by 3 bases, with 3 bases of the junction left unmatched. CDR3 length: 13 amino acids. CDR3 sequence reads: CASSTGTSYEQYF. The CDR3, as DNA: TGTGCCAGCAGTACCGGGACTAGCTACGAGCAGTACTTC.

Ten or more counts support this clonotype. The V and J genes are TRBV24-1 and TRBJ2-7; possibly TRBD1 or TRBD2 for D (5 bases each). This CDR3 has 13 residues. The V gene lost 6 bases and the J gene lost 5 bases, with 13 bases spanning the gap. Germline lookup yields CDR1 KGHDR and CDR2 SFDVKD. The CDR3 region is CATSSQGSDEQYF. In nucleotides, the CDR3 is TGTGCCACCAGTAGCCAGGGTAGCGACGAGCAGTACTTC.

Many counts were recorded for this clonotype. V is TRBV6-1 and J is TRBJ1-5, with 9 nucleotides matching TRBD1. The CDR3 totals 14 residues. The ends lost 5 bases at V and 6 bases at J; junction bases unmatched: 5. In germline, CDR1 is MNHNS, CDR2 SASEGT. The CDR3 protein is CASSRTGEVQPQHF. CDR3 in DNA: TGTGCCAGCAGTCGGACAGGGGAGGTTCAGCCCCAGCATTTT.

Many counts were recorded for this clonotype. This chain uses TRBV20-1 with TRBJ2-5; possibly TRBD1 or TRBD2 for D (6 bases each). The germline gives CDR1 DFQATT, CDR2 SNEGSKA (reference sequence). This CDR3 spans 15 amino acids. The V gene lost 5 bases and the J gene lost 3 bases, with 19 bases spanning the gap. This CDR3 reads CSARRRDKTKETQYF. The DNA of the CDR3 is TGCAGTGCTCGTAGGAGGGACAAGACGAAAGAGACCCAGTACTTC.

On this clonotype itself: Given a much more abundant clone one base away, this may be a read error. V usage is TRBV29-1 and J usage is TRBJ1-2, with unresolved D. CDR3 length: 13 residues. V gave up 8 bases and J gave up 5 bases, with 18 bases separating them. The germline V gene has CDR1 SQVTM and CDR2 ANQGSEA. CDR3 in DNA: TGCAGCTTTCCCCCGTTCAGAATATATGGCTACACCTTC. This gives the protein CSFPPFRIYGYTF.

This clonotype has a count of ten or more. The chain links TRBV10-3 to TRBJ1-2; D remains unclear. Trimming stripped 8 bases from V and 2 bases from J, with 6 bases between. Per the germline V gene, CDR1 is ENHRY and CDR2 is SYGVKD. This CDR3 has 11 amino acids. The CDR3 bases are TGTGCCATCGGGCAAAACTATGGCTACACCTTC. This codes for CAIGQNYGYTF.